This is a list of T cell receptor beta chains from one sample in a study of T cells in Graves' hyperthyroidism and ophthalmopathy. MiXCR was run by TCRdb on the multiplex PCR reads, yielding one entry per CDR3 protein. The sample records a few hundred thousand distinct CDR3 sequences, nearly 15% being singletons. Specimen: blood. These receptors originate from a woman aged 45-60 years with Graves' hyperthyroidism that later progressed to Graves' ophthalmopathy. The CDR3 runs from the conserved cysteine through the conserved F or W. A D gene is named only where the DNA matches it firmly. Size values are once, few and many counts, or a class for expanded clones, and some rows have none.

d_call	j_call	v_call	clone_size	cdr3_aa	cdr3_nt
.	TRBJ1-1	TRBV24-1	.	CATSETMNTEAFF	TGTGCCACCAGCGAGACCATGAACACTGAAGCTTTCTTT
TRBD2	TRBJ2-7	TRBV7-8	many	CASSSWRLAGVSPITYEQYF	TGTGCCAGCAGCTCCTGGAGGCTAGCGGGAGTATCTCCTATAACCTACGAGCAGTACTTC
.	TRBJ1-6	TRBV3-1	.	CASSSLGNSPLHF	TGTGCCAGCAGCTCCCTAGGGAATTCACCCCTCCACTTT
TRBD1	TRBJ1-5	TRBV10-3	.	CAISDRGPGASNQPQHF	TGTGCCATCAGTGACAGGGGGCCGGGGGCGAGCAATCAGCCCCAGCATTTT
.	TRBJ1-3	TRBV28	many	CASREYGNTIYF	TGTGCCAGCAGAGAGTATGGAAACACCATATATTTT
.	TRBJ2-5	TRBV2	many	CATNAQETQYF	TGTGCCACAAACGCCCAAGAGACCCAGTACTTC
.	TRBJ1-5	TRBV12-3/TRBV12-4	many	CASSLERVGQPQHF	TGTGCCAGCAGTTTAGAAAGGGTCGGGCAGCCCCAGCATTTT
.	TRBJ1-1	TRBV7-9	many	CASSLSQGSAFF	TGTGCCAGCAGCTTAAGTCAGGGGTCAGCTTTCTTT
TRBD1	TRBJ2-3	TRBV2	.	CASRGQAPSTQYF	TGTGCCAGCAGGGGACAGGCTCCCTCGACGCAGTATTTT
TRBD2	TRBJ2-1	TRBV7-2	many	CASSSQFVLAEQLNEQFF	TGTGCCAGCAGCTCACAGTTCGTACTAGCGGAACAACTCAATGAGCAGTTCTTC
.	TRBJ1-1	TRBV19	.	CASSIGVNTEAFF	TGTGCCAGTAGTATAGGAGTGAACACTGAAGCTTTCTTT
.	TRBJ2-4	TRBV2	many	CASSEALGPQRPKNIQYF	TGTGCCAGCAGTGAAGCGCTGGGTCCACAAAGGCCCAAAAACATTCAGTACTTC
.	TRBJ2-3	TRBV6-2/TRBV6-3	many	CASSLQTGTQYF	TGTGCCAGCAGCCTACAGACCGGTACGCAGTATTTT
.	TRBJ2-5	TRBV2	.	CARARPPGERASETQYF	TGTGCCAGGGCTAGGCCCCCCGGGGAGCGGGCGTCGGAGACCCAGTACTTC
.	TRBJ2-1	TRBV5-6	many	CASSLARGQVGNEQFF	TGTGCCAGCAGCTTGGCGAGGGGACAAGTGGGGAATGAGCAGTTCTTC
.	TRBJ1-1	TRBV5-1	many	CASSEGPGNTEAFF	TGCGCCAGCAGCGAGGGACCGGGGAACACTGAAGCTTTCTTT
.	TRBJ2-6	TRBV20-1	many	CSASMRSSGANVLTF	TGCAGTGCTAGCATGCGAAGCTCTGGGGCCAACGTCCTGACTTTC
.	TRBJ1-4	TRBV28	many	CASSLRSDPEKLFF	TGTGCCAGCAGTTTACGGTCAGACCCTGAAAAACTGTTTTTT
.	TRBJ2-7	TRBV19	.	CASSLRAGNYEQYF	TGTGCCAGTAGTCTCCGGGCAGGGAACTACGAGCAGTACTTC
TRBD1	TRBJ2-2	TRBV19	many	CASSIGTGKISGELFF	TGTGCCAGTAGTATAGGGACAGGGAAGATAAGCGGGGAGCTGTTTTTT
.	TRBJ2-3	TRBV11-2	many	CASSLSLVRGSSDTQYF	TGTGCCAGCAGCTTAAGTCTAGTCAGGGGAAGCTCAGATACGCAGTATTTT
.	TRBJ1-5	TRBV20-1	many	CSAREKPLQGIYDQPQHF	TGCAGTGCTAGAGAAAAGCCGCTTCAGGGGATCTACGATCAGCCCCAGCATTTT
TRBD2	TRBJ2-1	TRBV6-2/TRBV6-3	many	CASSYSTVFGTSGDEQFF	TGTGCCAGCAGTTACTCGACGGTTTTTGGGACTAGCGGGGATGAGCAGTTCTTC
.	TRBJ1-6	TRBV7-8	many	CASSLSKNSPLHF	TGTGCCAGCAGCTTGTCGAAAAATTCACCCCTCCACTTT
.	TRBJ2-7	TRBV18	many	CASSPGPKSEQYF	TGTGCCAGCTCACCGGGACCTAAGAGCGAGCAGTACTTC
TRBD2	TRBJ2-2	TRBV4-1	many	CASSQDGGLAGGPSWPLNTGELFF	TGCGCCAGCAGCCAAGATGGCGGACTAGCGGGAGGGCCTTCGTGGCCGTTGAACACCGGGGAGCTGTTTTTT
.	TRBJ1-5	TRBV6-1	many	CASSPALSNQPQHF	TGTGCCAGCAGTCCGGCCCTCAGCAATCAGCCCCAGCATTTT
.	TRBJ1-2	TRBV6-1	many	CASSPKRTGRDGYTF	TGTGCCAGCAGCCCTAAACGTACAGGGCGGGATGGCTACACCTTC
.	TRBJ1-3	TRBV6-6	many	CASSYGDSGNTIYF	TGTGCCAGCAGTTACGGCGACTCTGGAAACACCATATATTTT
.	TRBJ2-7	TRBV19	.	CASRTDRSAREQYF	TGTGCCAGTAGGACGGACCGAAGTGCTCGCGAGCAGTACTTC
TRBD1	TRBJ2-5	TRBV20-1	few	CSARDKDRPQETQYF	TGCAGTGCTAGAGATAAGGACAGGCCTCAAGAGACCCAGTACTTC
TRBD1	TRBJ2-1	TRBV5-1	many	CASSFPDRGGQEQFF	TGCGCCAGCAGCTTCCCCGACAGGGGTGGACAGGAGCAGTTCTTC
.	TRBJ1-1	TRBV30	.	CAWSVGGGVAEAFF	TGTGCCTGGAGTGTTGGGGGAGGGGTCGCTGAAGCTTTCTTT
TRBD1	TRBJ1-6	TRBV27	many	CASSSRDSHSPLHF	TGTGCCAGCAGTTCACGGGACAGCCATTCACCCCTCCACTTT
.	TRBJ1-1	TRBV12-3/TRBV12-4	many	CASSETGMNTEAFF	TGTGCCAGCAGTGAGACAGGCATGAACACTGAAGCTTTCTTT
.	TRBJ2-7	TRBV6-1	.	CASSEAGTHLTYEQYF	TGTGCCAGCAGTGAAGCCGGGACACACCTCACCTACGAGCAGTACTTC
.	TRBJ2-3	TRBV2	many	CASNLAMGSTDTQYF	TGTGCCAGCAACCTAGCGATGGGGAGCACAGATACGCAGTATTTT
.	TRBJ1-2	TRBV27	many	CASSPAGGGYTF	TGTGCCAGCAGCCCGGCGGGGGGAGGCTACACCTTC
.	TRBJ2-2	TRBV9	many	CASSGPGWAGELFF	TGTGCCAGCAGCGGACCTGGCTGGGCCGGGGAGCTGTTTTTT
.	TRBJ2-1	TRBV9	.	CASSSPRGGAYNEQFF	TGTGCCAGCAGCTCCCCCCGGGGCGGGGCCTACAATGAGCAGTTCTTC
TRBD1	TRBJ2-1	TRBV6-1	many	CASSGTGRYNEQFF	TGTGCCAGCAGTGGGACAGGGCGATACAATGAGCAGTTCTTC
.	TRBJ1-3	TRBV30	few	CAWSLSSNTGNTIYF	TGTGCCTGGAGCCTCTCAAGTAACACTGGAAACACCATATATTTT
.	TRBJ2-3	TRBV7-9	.	CASSLDSGDTQYF	TGTGCCAGCAGCTTAGATAGCGGAGATACGCAGTATTTT
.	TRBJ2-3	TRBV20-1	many	CSATPGQTSDTQYF	TGCAGTGCTACCCCCGGACAAACCTCAGATACGCAGTATTTT
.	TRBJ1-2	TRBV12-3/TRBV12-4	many	CASSRRDGYTF	TGTGCCAGCAGTAGGCGGGATGGCTACACCTTC
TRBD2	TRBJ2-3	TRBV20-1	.	CSAPGLAGGPTDTQYF	TGCAGTGCCCCAGGACTAGCGGGAGGACCCACAGATACGCAGTATTTT
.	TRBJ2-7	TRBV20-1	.	CSARGRERSYEQYF	TGCAGTGCTAGGGGCCGGGAGCGCTCCTACGAGCAGTACTTC
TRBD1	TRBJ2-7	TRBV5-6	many	CASMTGVSYEQYF	TGTGCCAGCATGACAGGGGTCTCCTACGAGCAGTACTTC
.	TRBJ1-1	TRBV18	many	CASSRMRENTEAFF	TGTGCCAGCTCACGGATGCGGGAGAACACTGAAGCTTTCTTT
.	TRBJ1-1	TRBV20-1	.	CSAPGGGKNTEAFF	TGCAGTGCCCCGGGGGGGGGGAAGAACACTGAAGCTTTCTTT
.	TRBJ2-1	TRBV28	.	CASSFSGGGEQFF	TGTGCCAGCAGTTTTTCCGGTGGAGGGGAGCAGTTCTTC
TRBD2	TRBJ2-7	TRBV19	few	CASSHPSGRGDEQYF	TGTGCCAGTAGTCATCCTAGCGGGAGGGGAGACGAGCAGTACTTC
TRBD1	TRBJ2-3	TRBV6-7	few	CASSYMGTGPGTDTQYF	TGTGCCAGCAGTTATATGGGGACAGGGCCGGGGACAGATACGCAGTATTTT
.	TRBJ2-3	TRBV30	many	CAWSPWTLADTQYF	TGTGCCTGGAGTCCTTGGACCTTGGCAGATACGCAGTATTTT